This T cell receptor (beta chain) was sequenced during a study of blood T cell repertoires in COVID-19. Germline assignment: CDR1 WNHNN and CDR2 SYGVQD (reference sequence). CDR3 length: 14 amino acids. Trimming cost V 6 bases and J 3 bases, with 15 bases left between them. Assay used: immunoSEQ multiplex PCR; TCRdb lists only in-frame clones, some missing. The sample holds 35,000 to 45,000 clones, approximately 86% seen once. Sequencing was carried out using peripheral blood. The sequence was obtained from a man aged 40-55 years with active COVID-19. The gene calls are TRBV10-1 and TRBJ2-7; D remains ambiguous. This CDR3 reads CASSPSELLYEQYF. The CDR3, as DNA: TGCGCCAGCAGCCCGAGTGAACTACTCTACGAGCAGTACTTC.